These T cell receptor beta chains were read from a single sample in a study of long-term antiretroviral therapy in people with HIV. Method: immunoSEQ multiplex PCR; TCRdb's copy keeps in-frame clones and lacks some. Among 23,000 or so clones listed, around 83% were seen once. The sequencing used unsorted PBMCs, collected 0.1 years before starting antiretroviral therapy. Receptor source: a man aged 18 to 29 with HIV. Each CDR3 is given with its conserved first and last residue.

V gene	CDR3 length	J gene	CDR3 protein
TRBV5-1	13	TRBJ2-7	CASRERQAAEQYF
TRBV6-4	18	TRBJ2-6	CASSPGQGEGSGANVLTF
TRBV15	16	TRBJ2-7	CATSRGPGLAGDEQYF
TRBV5-6	14	TRBJ2-5	CASSPGTFQETQYF
TRBV10-2	14	TRBJ2-7	CASRGQGGPYEQYF
TRBV4-1	15	TRBJ2-5	CASSLAGGPGETQYF
TRBV10-3	15	TRBJ2-6	CAISETNSGANVLTF
TRBV2	14	TRBJ1-4	CASSDWGLGEKLFF
TRBV15	14	TRBJ2-7	CATSSPQGSYEQYF
TRBV7-2	17	TRBJ1-2	CASSLGLTINLEGGYTF
TRBV4-2	16	TRBJ2-2	CASSYELALNTGELFF
TRBV15	14	TRBJ1-5	CATSSRGLYQPQHF
TRBV28	15	TRBJ1-5	CASRPRTWGNQPQHF
TRBV5-1	16	TRBJ1-6	CASSLAGLKYNSPLHF
TRBV10-3	13	TRBJ1-1	CAISGRGRTEAFF
TRBV15	15	TRBJ2-5	CATSLWTGDQETQYF
TRBV19	16	TRBJ1-1	CASRLGTARGTTEAFF
TRBV4-1	14	TRBJ2-7	CASSQDPHPYEQYF
TRBV15	12	TRBJ1-3	CATSRVRNTIYF
TRBV7-2	16	TRBJ1-2	CASSVSRGQALYGYTF
TRBV19	14	TRBJ1-2	CASSTRSGGHGYTF
TRBV7-9	14	TRBJ2-3	CASSFGVLADTQYF
TRBV6-1	15	TRBJ1-1	CASSEFATEDTEAFF
TRBV11-2	13	TRBJ2-7	CASSRDTPYEQYF
TRBV15	18	TRBJ2-7	CATSRDLGLAGDIYEQYF
TRBV5-1	15	TRBJ2-3	CASSPGLAGADTQYF
TRBV11-2	14	TRBJ1-1	CASRSTGVNTEAFF
TRBV6-1	16	TRBJ1-4	CASSEALGGAGEKLFF
TRBV7-2	13	TRBJ2-7	CASSSKRGYEQYF
TRBV27	15	TRBJ2-7	CASSLIRDGPYEQYF
TRBV15	15	TRBJ1-4	CATSGYRGGNEKLFF
TRBV20-1	10	TRBJ1-4	CSARAEKLFF
TRBV6-1	14	TRBJ2-7	CASSETASSYEQYF
TRBV7-9	17	TRBJ2-5	CASSPPFSGEYQETQYF
TRBV30	13	TRBJ2-1	CAWSSSAANEQFF
TRBV7-2	15	TRBJ1-2	CASSLQGGRGYGYTF
TRBV9	18	TRBJ2-2	CASSSHARTGRNTGELFF
TRBV6-1	13	TRBJ1-1	CASSLKLQGEAFF
TRBV11-2	14	TRBJ1-1	CASSVRQGDTEAFF
TRBV7-9	17	TRBJ2-7	CASSPSWGGSTGNEQYF
TRBV30	18	TRBJ1-4	CAWSAQEYRGVGSEKLFF
TRBV5-6	16	TRBJ2-1	CASSLTSSGAYNEQFF